A single sample gave rise to the 10 T cell receptor beta chains below, sequenced in a study of T cells in women clearing cervical HPV infection. Clones were sequenced by immunoSEQ multiplex PCR, and TCRdb holds only the in-frame ones, with some missing. The listing contains roughly 20,000 clones. Sequencing was performed on blood buffy coat. These receptors all stem from a woman between 18 and 69 years old with a cervical HPV16 infection that either progressed to CIN3+ or cleared (not recorded which).

On this clone: Coverage ceases 3 residues before the CDR3 finishes, and the germline J gene fills in the end. The chain couples TRBV20-1 to TRBJ1-2, with 7 bases identical to TRBD1. The CDR3 has 12 amino acids. Germline CDR1 and CDR2: DFQATT and SNEGSKA (reference sequence). With V trimmed by 5 bases and J by 4 bases, 4 bases remained unmatched. CDR3 bases read: TGCAGTGCTGCCGCAGGGGGCTATGGC. This translates into CSAAAGGYG. The entire CDR3 sequence reads CSAAAGGYGYTF.

A remark on this clone: Coverage ceases 3 residues before the CDR3 finishes, and the germline J gene fills in the end. The chain joins TRBV2 to TRBJ2-7; TRBD1 matches 10 bases. The length of the CDR3 is 14 residues. The germline V gene encodes CDR1 SNHLY and CDR2 FYNNEI. With 6 bases clipped from V and 5 bases from J, the junction kept 7 bases outside the gene matches. The CDR3 DNA, read in part, is TGTGCCAGCAGAGCCGGGACAGGGGTACACGAG. It yields the protein CASRAGTGVHE. The CDR3 in its entirety is CASRAGTGVHEQYF.

Notes on this clone: At one end, the junction sequence differs from germline, possibly due to a read error. Sequencing ends 3 residues short of the CDR3 end; the germline J gene provides the rest. This rearrangement joins TRBV4-2 to TRBJ1-4; the match to TRBD1 covers 8 bases. The CDR3 covers 17 residues. Germline V gene data show CDR1 as LGHNA and CDR2 as YNFKEQ. CDR3 DNA (partial): TGCGCCAGCAGCTTCCACGACAGACAGGGGTACAGTTCACCA. It is translated as CASSFHDRQGYSSP. The CDR3 as a whole reads CASSFHDRQGYSSPLFF.

As to this clone: The CDR3 end lies 3 residues beyond the end of the read and is filled in from the germline J gene. The chain links TRBV30 to TRBJ2-5; possibly TRBD2 for D (5 bases). The CDR3 length is 16 residues. Per the germline V gene, CDR1 is GTSNPN and CDR2 is SVGIG (reference sequence). Trimming took off 2 bases at V and 4 bases at J, with 20 bases between the two ends. The part of the CDR3 DNA that was read is TGTGCCTGGAGTCACTCGCTAGGGCCGGGGTTAGAGACC. The encoded protein is CAWSHSLGPGLET. The CDR3 in its entirety is CAWSHSLGPGLETQYF.

With regard to this clone: The missing CDR3 end, 3 residues past where the read stops, is filled in from the germline J gene. The chain has TRBV7-6 and TRBJ2-3, with 8 bases identical to TRBD1. The length of the CDR3 is 15 residues. Germline values: CDR1 SGHVS, CDR2 FNYEAQ. This chain's CDR3 is CASSFRTGQDQPQYF. The sequenced CDR3 bases are TGTGCCAGCAGCTTTAGGACAGGGCAAGATCAGCCG.

About this clone itself: Read sequence stops 3 residues before the CDR3 end, and the germline J gene provides the missing end. This chain connects TRBV2 to TRBJ1-1; no reliable D call. CDR1 and CDR2 (germline): SNHLY, FYNNEI. The germline V and J ends were trimmed by 5 bases and 2 bases, with 15 bases remaining between them. This CDR3 is built from 15 residues. CDR3 residues: CASSTWLSSNTEAFF. CDR3 bases read: TGTGCCAGCAGTACTTGGTTATCGTCTAACACTGAA.

Note on this clone: The read gets to within 3 residues of the CDR3 end, and the germline J gene fills in the rest. V usage is TRBV7-3 and J usage is TRBJ1-2; no clear D gene. Germline V gene sequence: CDR1 SGHTA, CDR2 FQGTGA. The CDR3 is 16 residues long. The CDR3 is CASSATRTSSLDDYTF. The sequenced part of the CDR3 DNA is TGTGCCAGCAGCGCAACCCGGACTAGCTCCTTAGATGAC.

Turning to this clone: The CDR3 end is not reached by the read, which stops 3 residues before it; the germline J gene fills it in. The chain links TRBV10-3 to TRBJ2-5; D remains ambiguous. V was clipped by 5 bases and J by 1 base, with 14 bases between them. CDR3 length equals 15 residues. Germline CDR1 is ENHRY and CDR2 is SYGVKD. The DNA read from the CDR3 is TGTGCCATCAGTTCTGAACAGCTACTCCAAGAGACC. Its translation: CAISSEQLLQET. The full CDR3 reads CAISSEQLLQETQYF.

Note on this clone: The CDR3 end is not reached by the read, which stops 3 residues before it; the germline J gene fills it in. The chain carries TRBV20-1 and TRBJ2-1; weak D call: TRBD1 (6 bases). The CDR3 consists of 15 residues. CDR1 and CDR2 from the germline V gene are DFQATT and SNEGSKA (reference sequence). V was cut by 0 bases and J by 4 bases, with 13 bases left in between. The CDR3 DNA, read in part, is TGCAGTGCTAGAGATGGGGAGACAGGATACAATGAG. It is translated as CSARDGETGYNE. The whole CDR3 region reads CSARDGETGYNEQFF.

A note on this clone: Coverage ceases 3 residues before the CDR3 finishes, and the germline J gene fills in the end. The genes are TRBV29-1 and TRBJ1-2, with a weak D call TRBD1 (6 bases). This CDR3 is 11 amino acids long. Germline V gene sequence: CDR1 SQVTM, CDR2 ANQGSEA. The CDR3 sequence: CSVVAGGGYTF. The part of the CDR3 DNA that was read is TGCAGCGTTGTGGCGGGGGGCGGC.